Sequencing of this TCR beta chain was carried out in a study of cytomegalovirus exposure and HLA in healthy donors (dated by TCRdb to the late 2010s). Looking at the study overall: In an earlier analysis of about 560 of the donors, 276 Gb of sequence data and approximately 120 million unique TCR beta sequences from about 190 million T cells were reported. Rather than using new phenotypic data, the later analysis identified candidate immune exposures from TCR beta sequences and from how often those sequences occurred across donors. A later genetic analysis used genome-wide SNP genotypes for about 65% of the 666 donors, treating that subset as a discovery cohort. Because of strong linkage in the cohort, roughly five DR-DQ haplotypes were treated as single units for association and clustering. The study profiled the T cell repertoires of about 640 subjects by immunosequencing and related them to cytomegalovirus serostatus. Across some 400 genotyped donors of the cohort, an average of roughly 250,000 unique TCR beta nucleotide sequences per donor were sequenced, and roughly 20% of those sequences were non-productive. The genetic ancestry cluster associated with self-reported Caucasian donors included about 84% of the 398 genotyped donors. An early release that covered fewer than 800 HLA-typed donors contained around 300 gigabases of sequencing data and 85 million to 100 million unique TCR sequences. An earlier analysis of around 580 of the donors used high-throughput TCR beta sequencing to judge whether each TCR beta V gene segment behaved as functional or pseudogenic. Typing coverage varied by locus: roughly 629-640 donors for A, B, C, DRB1 and DQB1; about 520 for DQA1; approximately 570 for DPA1; approximately 490 for DPB1. Besides the first cohort of roughly 640 subjects, a separate validation cohort made up of 95 to 150 different subjects was used. In a later analysis, previously published TCR beta repertoires from 670 or so donors were re-analyzed and high-resolution HLA genotyping was added so that TCR occurrence patterns could be studied. Donor age, sex, ethnicity and CMV serostatus were compiled together with the repertoire data. Every repertoire in the discovery cohort had been generated on one and the same sequencing platform. The study aimed to test whether cataloging public T cell receptors could reveal signatures of past pathogen exposure. HLA typing included class I and class II loci at four-digit resolution. High-throughput TCR immunosequencing, statistical association of individual TCRs with disease status, and machine learning were combined to predict cytomegalovirus infection status.

CDR1 and CDR2 (SGHRS, YFSETQ) derive from the germline V gene. The cysteine opens and the phenylalanine closes a CDR3 of 14 amino acids. Left in the record is the CDR3 DNA by itself, 42 bases read in frame from the first base. Receptor amplification or capture employed the immunoSEQ multiplex PCR assay. For the multiplex PCR, a mixture combining 60 forward primers for TCR Vbeta segments and 13 reverse primers for TCR Jbeta segments was used. Amplification of the CDR3 region of rearranged TCR beta genes was performed with a multiplex PCR assay on genomic DNA. On the Illumina HiSeq System, the amplified TCR beta libraries were sequenced as 87-base-pair reads. The paper's processing steps were these. A later analysis counted 75 million to 100 million unique TCR beta chains across the 550 to 800 repertoires, and some 11 million of these chains were shared by at least two donors. Raw reads were error-corrected and collapsed into unique sequences by a nearest-neighbor algorithm in which closely related sequences were merged to remove PCR and sequencing errors. To assign V, D and J gene segments, CDR3 sequences were aligned to IMGT reference sequences. For a sequence to be retained, at least a six-nucleotide match to both a V gene segment and a J gene segment was required. A rearrangement counted as productive if the CDR3 had no stop codons and remained in frame with V and J, and every other rearrangement counted as non-productive. CDR3 was defined according to IMGT convention as the region running from the second conserved V-encoded cysteine to the conserved J-encoded phenylalanine. The earlier analysis of about 640 of the donors excluded any sequence lacking an unambiguous match to a single V gene segment. An earlier analysis of fewer than 750 of the donors classified V segments as functional when productive rearrangements were above 56.7% and as segregating when the standard deviation between donors was above 5%. A statistical classification framework was built for diagnosing cytomegalovirus status from the catalog of TCR beta chain sequences. In a later analysis, V and J genes were assigned by comparing TCR nucleotide sequences against IMGT/GENE-DB human TR gene sequences. Using the TCRdist pipeline, a later analysis assigned CDR3 sequences along with most-parsimonious VDJ recombination scenarios. In a later analysis, each TCR beta chain was defined by its CDR3 amino acid sequence together with its V-gene family, and reads lacking a unique V-gene family were excluded. A later analysis removed 500 to 600 highly shared, low-generation-probability nucleotide sequences to deal with suspected cross-contamination and a sequencing artifact. In a later analysis, a clonal expansion index for each public chain was calculated from normalized within-repertoire ranks of inferred template counts. In a later analysis, generation probabilities were computed with a VDJ recombination model fitted to out-of-frame rearrangements, and the resulting probabilities were checked against IGoR. In a later analysis, TCR-TCR, TCR-HLA and TCR-CMV co-occurrence was scored with hypergeometric tests, and a repertoire-size bias correction was applied to TCR pairs. In a later analysis, false discovery rates were estimated by permuting HLA or CMV assignments 20 times. In a later analysis, co-occurring TCRs were grouped with DBSCAN, and TCRdist sequence similarity was added when clustering was performed within HLA-allele-positive subsets. Repertoires with fewer than 30,000 or more than 120,000 public chains, plus five repertoires with anomalous nucleotide sharing, were excluded from co-occurrence clustering. TCRdb obtained this table from immuneACCESS and retained in-frame rearrangements with V and J assigned. These tables miss some clones; where compared with another copy, unresolved V genes account for less than half of the shortfall, and the remainder is unexplained. That table gives V, J and clone size, and the DNA gave D and trimming. This sample gives approximately 97,000 clones in total; about 86% of them show up just once. The ten largest clonotypes hold approximately 4% of the sample.

With regard to this clone: The antigen this receptor binds is unknown. One end of the junction varies from germline; a read error may be responsible.

Beyond this particular receptor, the publication reports: According to the authors, the approach could potentially be generalized to other disease states and immunological phenotypes. HLA typing was unavailable for some donors at each locus, so association tests used only the typed subset. A further reported finding was that TCR beta sequences accurately predicted the HLA-A and HLA-B alleles for most subjects in the first cohort. Roughly uniform sequencing depth across donors was assumed in presence/absence analyses, although this assumption may not hold. In both the original and validation cohorts, the classifier was reported to diagnose cytomegalovirus status with high specificity and sensitivity. An association between a missense DCLRE1C variant and V-gene and J-gene trimming of TCR beta chains was found in a later genetic analysis and replicated in an independent cohort. In a later analysis, several top co-occurrence clusters were reported to appear linked to parvovirus B19, influenza, CMV and Epstein-Barr virus. Compared with the roughly 600-donor mean, donors in an Asian-associated ancestry cluster had fewer N-insertions in productive TCRs, according to a later genetic analysis. At a false discovery rate of 0.05, a later analysis linked 15,000 to 20,000 TCR beta sequences to specific HLA alleles. Most CMV-associated TCR beta chains appeared to be HLA-restricted in a later analysis, and the HLA associations seemed to be driven largely by CMV exposure. A total of some 180 TCR beta chains were listed by the study as associated with cytomegalovirus. The sequencing pipeline was judged likely to have produced a cluster of highly shared sequence variants as a technical artifact. Three of the identified cytomegalovirus-associated TCR beta chains were confirmed in vitro to be specific for cytomegalovirus antigens. An earlier analysis of around 540 of the donors showed that most TCR beta V segments appeared in productive rearrangements either about 87% or about 30% of the time, which broadly matched IMGT annotations. Most TCR sequences were seen in very few donors, while some public TCRs were found in many individuals. Because the 87-base-pair reads could not distinguish some IMGT-functional V segments, including TRBV6-2 and TRBV6-3, those segments were excluded. In a later analysis, TCR association rates were found to vary across HLA loci, with the most associated TCRs seen for DRB1 alleles and the fewest for HLA-C alleles. Because counts were too low, seventeen rarely observed V segments, including chromosome 9 orphons, were left out of the earlier analysis of a few hundred of the donors. Linkage disequilibrium might explain the correlated functional status among segregating V segments, but an unknown experimental factor could not be excluded. In a later analysis, HLA-associated TCR beta chains showed more clonal expansion and lower generation probabilities than non-associated chains that were equally common. For the cohort, immune exposure information was limited to CMV serostatus. The cohort was sequenced for TCR beta chains only, and without alpha or paired-chain data the features that could be detected were limited. When HLA alleles, especially DR and DQ, strongly co-occurred, attributing TCR associations to individual alleles was difficult.

The cohort was made up of approximately 670 healthy bone marrow donors. Cohort members were all nominally healthy when sampled, although unrecorded immune exposures were likely present. The donor was CMV seropositive and belonged to the group of 250 to 350 seropositive cohort members. Each donor provided a peripheral blood sample, and peripheral blood mononuclear cells were used for TCR beta sequencing. The Qiagen DNeasy Blood Extraction Kit was used to extract genomic DNA from the blood cell samples. The sequence was collected from a woman aged 70 to 79 in good health and CMV-seropositive. Source material: PBMCs. Recombination joined TRBV5-1 with TRBJ2-3, and 9 junctional nucleotides match TRBD2. The bases are TGCGCCAGCAGCCCCGGGACTAGCATAGATACGCAGTATTTT. Its protein is CASSPGTSIDTQYF.